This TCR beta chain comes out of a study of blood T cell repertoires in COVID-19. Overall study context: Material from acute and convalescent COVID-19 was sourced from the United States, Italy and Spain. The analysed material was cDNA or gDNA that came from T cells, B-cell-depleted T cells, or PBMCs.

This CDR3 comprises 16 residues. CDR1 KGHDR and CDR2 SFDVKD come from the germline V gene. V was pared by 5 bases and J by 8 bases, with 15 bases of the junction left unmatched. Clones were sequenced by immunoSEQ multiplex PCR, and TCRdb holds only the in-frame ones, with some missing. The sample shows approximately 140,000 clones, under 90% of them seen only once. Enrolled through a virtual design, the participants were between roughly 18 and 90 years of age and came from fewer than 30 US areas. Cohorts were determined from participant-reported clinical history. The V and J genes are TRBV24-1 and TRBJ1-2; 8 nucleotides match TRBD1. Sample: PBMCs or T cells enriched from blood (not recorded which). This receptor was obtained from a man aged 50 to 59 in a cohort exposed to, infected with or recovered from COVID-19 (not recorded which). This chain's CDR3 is CATSGTGTASLWGYTF. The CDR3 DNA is TGTGCCACCAGTGGGACAGGGACGGCATCCCTATGGGGCTACACCTTC.